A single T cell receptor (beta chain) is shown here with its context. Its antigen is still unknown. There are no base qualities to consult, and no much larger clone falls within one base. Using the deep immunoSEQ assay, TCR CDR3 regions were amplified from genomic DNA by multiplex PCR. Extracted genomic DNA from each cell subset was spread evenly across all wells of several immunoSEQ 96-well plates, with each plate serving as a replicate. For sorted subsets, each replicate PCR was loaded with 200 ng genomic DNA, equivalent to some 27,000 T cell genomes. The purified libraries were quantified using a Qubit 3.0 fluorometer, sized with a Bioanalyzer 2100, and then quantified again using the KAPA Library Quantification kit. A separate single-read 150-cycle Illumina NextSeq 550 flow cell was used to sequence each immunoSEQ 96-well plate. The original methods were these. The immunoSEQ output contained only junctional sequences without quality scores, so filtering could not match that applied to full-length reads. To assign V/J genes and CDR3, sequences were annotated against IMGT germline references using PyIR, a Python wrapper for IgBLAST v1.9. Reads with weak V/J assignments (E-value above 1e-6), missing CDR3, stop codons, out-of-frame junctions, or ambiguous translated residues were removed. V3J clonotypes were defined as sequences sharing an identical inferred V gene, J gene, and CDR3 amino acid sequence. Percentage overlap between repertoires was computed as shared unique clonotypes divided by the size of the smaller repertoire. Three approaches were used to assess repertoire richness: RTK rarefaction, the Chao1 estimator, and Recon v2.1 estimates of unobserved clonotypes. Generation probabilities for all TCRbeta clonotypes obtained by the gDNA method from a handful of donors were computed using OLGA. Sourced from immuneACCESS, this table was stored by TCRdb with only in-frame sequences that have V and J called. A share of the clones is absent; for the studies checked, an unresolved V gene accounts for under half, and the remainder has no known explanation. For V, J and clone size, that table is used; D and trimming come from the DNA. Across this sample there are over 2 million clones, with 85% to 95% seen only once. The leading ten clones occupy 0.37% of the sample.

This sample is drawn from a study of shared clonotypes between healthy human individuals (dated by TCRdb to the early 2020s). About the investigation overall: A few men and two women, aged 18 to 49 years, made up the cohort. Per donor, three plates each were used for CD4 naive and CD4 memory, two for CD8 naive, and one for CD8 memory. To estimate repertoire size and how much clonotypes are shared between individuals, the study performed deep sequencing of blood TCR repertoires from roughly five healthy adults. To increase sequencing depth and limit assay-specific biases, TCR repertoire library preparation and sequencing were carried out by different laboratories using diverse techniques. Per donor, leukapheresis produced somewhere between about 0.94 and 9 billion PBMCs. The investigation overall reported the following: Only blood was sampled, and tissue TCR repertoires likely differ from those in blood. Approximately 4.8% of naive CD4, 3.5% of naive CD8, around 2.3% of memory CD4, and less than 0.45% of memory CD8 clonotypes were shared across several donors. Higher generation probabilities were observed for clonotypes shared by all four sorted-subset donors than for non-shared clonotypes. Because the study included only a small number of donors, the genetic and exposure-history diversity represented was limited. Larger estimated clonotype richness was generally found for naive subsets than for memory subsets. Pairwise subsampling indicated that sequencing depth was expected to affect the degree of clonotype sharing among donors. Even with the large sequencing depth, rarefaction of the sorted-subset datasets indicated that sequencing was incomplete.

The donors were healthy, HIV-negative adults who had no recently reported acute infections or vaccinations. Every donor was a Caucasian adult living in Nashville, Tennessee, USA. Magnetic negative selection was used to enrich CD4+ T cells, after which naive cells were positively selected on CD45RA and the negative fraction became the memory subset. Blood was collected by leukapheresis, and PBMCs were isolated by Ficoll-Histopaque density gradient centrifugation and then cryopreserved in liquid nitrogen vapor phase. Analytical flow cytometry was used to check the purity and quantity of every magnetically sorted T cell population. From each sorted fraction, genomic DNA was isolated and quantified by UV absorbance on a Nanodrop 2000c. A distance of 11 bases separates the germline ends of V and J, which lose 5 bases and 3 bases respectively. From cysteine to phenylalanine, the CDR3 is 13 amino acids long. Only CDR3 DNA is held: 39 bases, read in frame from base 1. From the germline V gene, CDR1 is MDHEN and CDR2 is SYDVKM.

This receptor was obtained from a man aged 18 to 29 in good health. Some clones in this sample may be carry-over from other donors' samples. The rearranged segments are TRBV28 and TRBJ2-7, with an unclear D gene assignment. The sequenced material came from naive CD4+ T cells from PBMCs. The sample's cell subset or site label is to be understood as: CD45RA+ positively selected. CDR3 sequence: CASSLRIIYEQYF. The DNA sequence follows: TGTGCCAGCAGTCTACGGATCATCTACGAGCAGTACTTC.